This TCR beta chain was found in a study of shared clonotypes between healthy human individuals. Researchers partitioned CD4+ cells into CD45RA+ naive and CD45RA-negative memory subsets. Generated by immunoSEQ multiplex PCR, the TCRdb table keeps only in-frame clones and is missing some. The table shows some 500,000 clones, with 90% to 96% occurring only once. The CDR3 is 15 amino acids. Trimming removed 0 bases from V and 3 bases from J, with 9 bases in between. Germline assignment: CDR1 SNHLY and CDR2 FYNNEI. The sequence derives from a woman under 40 in good health. The sample taken for sequencing was naive CD4+ T cells sorted from blood. Subset: CD45RA+ positively selected. The V call is TRBV2, the J call TRBJ2-4; the D gene is possibly TRBD1 (6 bases). CDR3: CASSEAGQYKNIQYF. Here the CDR3 DNA reads TGTGCCAGCAGTGAAGCTGGACAGTACAAAAACATTCAGTACTTC.